This TCR beta chain was captured by sequencing in a study of blood T cells in healthy people across ages. Ten milliliters of peripheral blood were drawn from each donor. Together with a sample-barcoded 5' primer, a J-beta primer mix was included in a second PCR lasting about 6 to 12 cycles. TCRdb re-derived calls from the 5' RACE reads in MiXCR, one entry per CDR3 protein. The sample lists fewer than 800,000 distinct CDR3 sequences; over 20% were seen once. This sequence originates from a man between 65 and 85 years old in good health. The sample comprised blood.

The CDR3 sequence is CASFPGQVEETQYF. The CDR3 DNA sequence: TGTGCCAGTTTTCCGGGACAGGTGGAAGAGACCCAGTACTTC. This chain connects TRBV28 to TRBJ2-1, with 8 bases that match TRBD1. The closer fit of TRBJ2-5 to the DNA end suggests the J call may be wrong. The CDR3 contains 14 residues. Germline V gene data show CDR1 as MDHEN and CDR2 as SYDVKM.